This T cell receptor (beta chain) was observed in a study of Graves' ophthalmopathy and Graves' hyperthyroidism. This CDR3 region has 14 residues. V shed 4 bases and J shed 2 bases, with 9 bases lying between them. Per the germline V gene, CDR1 is SEHNR and CDR2 is FQNEAQ (reference sequence). Using RNA transcripts, the TCR beta CDR3 regions were amplified. The library came from an HTBI-primed first-round RT-PCR and a second-round multiplex PCR. TCRdb fed the multiplex PCR reads into MiXCR, producing one record per CDR3 protein. The top ten hold over 8.5% of the sample, which has about 1.1 million distinct CDR3 sequences, roughly 35% seen once.

The rearrangement joins TRBV7-9 to TRBJ1-3; D is uncertain. The sequence derives from an adult man with Graves' hyperthyroidism. The specimen sequenced was peripheral blood or thyroid tissue (not recorded which). CDR3 DNA: TGTGCCAGCAGCTCGGTAGGGACTGGAAACACCATATATTTT. This sequence encodes CASSSVGTGNTIYF.